This T cell receptor (beta chain) was captured in a study of CD8+ T cells in alopecia areata. General study findings and limits: Scalp clonality dropped significantly under tofacitinib, as did expanded CD8+ top-100 clones.

The authors extracted RNA and reverse transcribed it into cDNA as the sequencing template. Produced via immunoSEQ multiplex PCR; TCRdb's table is partial and in-frame only. Among more than 140,000 clones listed, about 88% were seen once. Looked up from germline, CDR1 is SGHTA and CDR2 is FQGNSA. V dropped 5 bases and J dropped 0 bases, with 20 bases sitting between them. The length of the CDR3 is 17 residues. The sample's treatment: oral pan-JAK inhibitor, 5-10 mg twice daily. To note about this clone: Its antigen is undetermined.

The receptor was derived from a human donor with alopecia areata. V and J are TRBV7-2 and TRBJ2-7; D is perhaps TRBD1 or TRBD2 (5 bases each). The source was CD8+ T cells sorted from blood, collected at week 4, from a patient treated with tofacitinib. This chain's CDR3 is CASSRTLESGHSYEQYF. The CDR3 DNA reads as TGTGCCAGCAGCCGAACATTGGAGAGCGGACACTCCTACGAGCAGTACTTC.